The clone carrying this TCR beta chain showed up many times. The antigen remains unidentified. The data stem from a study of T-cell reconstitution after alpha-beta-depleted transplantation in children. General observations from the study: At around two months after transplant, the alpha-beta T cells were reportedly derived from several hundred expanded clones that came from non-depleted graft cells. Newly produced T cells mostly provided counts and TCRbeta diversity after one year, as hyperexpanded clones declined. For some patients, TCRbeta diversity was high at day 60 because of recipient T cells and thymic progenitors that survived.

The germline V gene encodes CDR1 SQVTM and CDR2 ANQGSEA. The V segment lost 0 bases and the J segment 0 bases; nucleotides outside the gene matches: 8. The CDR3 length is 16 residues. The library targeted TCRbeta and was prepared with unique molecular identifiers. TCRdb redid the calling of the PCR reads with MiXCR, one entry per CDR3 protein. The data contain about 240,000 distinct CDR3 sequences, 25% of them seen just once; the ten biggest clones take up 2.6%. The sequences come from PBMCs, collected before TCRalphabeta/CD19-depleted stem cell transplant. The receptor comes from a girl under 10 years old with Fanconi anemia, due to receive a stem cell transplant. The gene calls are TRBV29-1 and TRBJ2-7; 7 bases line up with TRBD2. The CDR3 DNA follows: TGCAGCGTTGAAGATTGGAGCGGGATTAACTCCTACGAGCAGTACTTC. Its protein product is CSVEDWSGINSYEQYF.